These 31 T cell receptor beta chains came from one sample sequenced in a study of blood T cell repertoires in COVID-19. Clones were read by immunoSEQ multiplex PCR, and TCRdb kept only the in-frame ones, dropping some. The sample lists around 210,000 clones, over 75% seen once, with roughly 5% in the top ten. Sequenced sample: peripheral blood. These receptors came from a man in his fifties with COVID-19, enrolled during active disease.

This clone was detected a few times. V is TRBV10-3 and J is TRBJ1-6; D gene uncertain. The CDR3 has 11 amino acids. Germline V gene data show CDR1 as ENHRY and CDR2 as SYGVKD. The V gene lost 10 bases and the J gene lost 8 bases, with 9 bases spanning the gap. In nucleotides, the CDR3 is TGTGCCACCTTCGTTCATTCACCCCTCCACTTT. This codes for CATFVHSPLHF.

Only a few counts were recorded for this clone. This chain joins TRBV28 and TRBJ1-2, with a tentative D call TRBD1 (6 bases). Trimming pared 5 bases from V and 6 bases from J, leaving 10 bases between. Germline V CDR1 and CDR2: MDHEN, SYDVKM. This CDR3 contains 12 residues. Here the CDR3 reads CASSRGQNGYTF. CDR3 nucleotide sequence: TGTGCCAGCAGTAGAGGACAGAATGGCTACACCTTC.

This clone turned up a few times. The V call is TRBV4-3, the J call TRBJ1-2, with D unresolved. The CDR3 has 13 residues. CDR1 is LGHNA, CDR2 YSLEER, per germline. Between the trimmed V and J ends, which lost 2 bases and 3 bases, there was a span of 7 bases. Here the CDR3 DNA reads TGCGCCAGCAGCCAACAGTCTTACTATGGCTACACCTTC. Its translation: CASSQQSYYGYTF.

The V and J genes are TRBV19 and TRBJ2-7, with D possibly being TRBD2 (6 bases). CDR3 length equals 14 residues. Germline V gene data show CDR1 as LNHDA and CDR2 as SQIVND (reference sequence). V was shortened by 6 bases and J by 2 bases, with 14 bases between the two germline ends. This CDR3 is CASSPGLIPYEQYF. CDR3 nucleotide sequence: TGTGCCAGTAGCCCGGGACTTATCCCCTACGAGCAGTACTTC.

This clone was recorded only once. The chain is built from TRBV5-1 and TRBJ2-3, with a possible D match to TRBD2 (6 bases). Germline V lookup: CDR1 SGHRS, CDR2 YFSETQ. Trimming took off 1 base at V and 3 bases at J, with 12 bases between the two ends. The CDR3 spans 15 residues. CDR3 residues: CASSLWGDGTDTQYF. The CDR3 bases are TGCGCCAGCAGCTTGTGGGGGGATGGTACAGATACGCAGTATTTT. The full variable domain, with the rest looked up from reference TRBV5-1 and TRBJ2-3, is KAGVTQTPRYLIKTRGQQVTLSCSPISGHRSVSWYQQTPGQGLQFLFEYFSETQRNKGNFPGRFSGRQFSNSRSEMNVSTLELGDSALYLCASSLWGDGTDTQYFGPGTRLTVL.

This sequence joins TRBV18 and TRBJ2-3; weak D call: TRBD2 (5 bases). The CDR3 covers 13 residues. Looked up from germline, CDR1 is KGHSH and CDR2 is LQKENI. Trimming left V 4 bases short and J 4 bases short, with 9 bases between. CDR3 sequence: CASSLREPDTQYF. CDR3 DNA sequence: TGTGCCAGCTCACTAAGGGAGCCAGATACGCAGTATTTT.

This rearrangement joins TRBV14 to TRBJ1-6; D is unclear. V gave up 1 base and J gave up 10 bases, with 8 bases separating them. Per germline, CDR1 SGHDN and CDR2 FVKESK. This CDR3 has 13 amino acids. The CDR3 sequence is CASSQGMRSPLHF. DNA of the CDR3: TGTGCCAGCAGCCAAGGGATGCGGTCACCCCTCCACTTT.

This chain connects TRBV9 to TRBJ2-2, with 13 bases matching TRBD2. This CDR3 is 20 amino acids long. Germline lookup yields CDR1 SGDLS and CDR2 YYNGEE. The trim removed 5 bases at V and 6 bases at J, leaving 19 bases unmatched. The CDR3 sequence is CASRDTGTSGVLNGSGELFF. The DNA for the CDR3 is TGTGCCAGCAGGGATACCGGGACTAGCGGGGTACTTAACGGGTCCGGGGAGCTGTTTTTT.

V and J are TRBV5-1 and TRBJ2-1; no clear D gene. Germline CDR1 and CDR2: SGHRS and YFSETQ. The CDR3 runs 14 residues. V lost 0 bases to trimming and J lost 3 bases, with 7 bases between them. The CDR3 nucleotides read TGCGCCAGCAGCTTGGAGTCAGTCTACAATGAGCAGTTCTTC. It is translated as CASSLESVYNEQFF.

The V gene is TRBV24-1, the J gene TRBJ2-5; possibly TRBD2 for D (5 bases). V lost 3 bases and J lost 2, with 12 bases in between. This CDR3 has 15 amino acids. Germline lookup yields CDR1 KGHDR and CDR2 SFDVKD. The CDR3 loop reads CATSDHSGIQETQYF. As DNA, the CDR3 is TGTGCCACCAGTGATCACTCGGGGATACAAGAGACCCAGTACTTC.

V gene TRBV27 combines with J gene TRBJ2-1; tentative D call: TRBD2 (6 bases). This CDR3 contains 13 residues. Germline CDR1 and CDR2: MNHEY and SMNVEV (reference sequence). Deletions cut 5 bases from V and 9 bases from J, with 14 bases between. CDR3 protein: CASSLRDSLEQFF. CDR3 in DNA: TGTGCCAGCAGTCTAAGGGACTCACTTGAGCAGTTCTTC.

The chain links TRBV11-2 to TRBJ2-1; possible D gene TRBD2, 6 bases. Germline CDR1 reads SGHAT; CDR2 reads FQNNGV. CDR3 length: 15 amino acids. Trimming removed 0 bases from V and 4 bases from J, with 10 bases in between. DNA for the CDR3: TGTGCCAGCAGCTTAGAGCGGGGAAGGTACAATGAGCAGTTCTTC. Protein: CASSLERGRYNEQFF.

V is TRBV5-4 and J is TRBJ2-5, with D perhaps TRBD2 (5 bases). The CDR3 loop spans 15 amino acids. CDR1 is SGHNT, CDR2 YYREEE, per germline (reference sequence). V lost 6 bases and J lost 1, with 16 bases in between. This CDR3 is CASTFNGVFQETQYF. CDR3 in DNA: TGTGCCAGCACATTCAACGGGGTATTCCAAGAGACCCAGTACTTC. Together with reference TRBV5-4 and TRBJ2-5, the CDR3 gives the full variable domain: ETGVTQSPTHLIKTRGQQVTLRCSSQSGHNTVSWYQQALGQGPQFIFQYYREEENGRGNFPPRFSGLQFPNYSSELNVNALELDDSALYLCASTFNGVFQETQYFGPGTRLLVL.

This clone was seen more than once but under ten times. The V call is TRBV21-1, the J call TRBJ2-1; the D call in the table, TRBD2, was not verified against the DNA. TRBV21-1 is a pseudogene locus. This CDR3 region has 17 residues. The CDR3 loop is CASSKDGAGIHYNEQFF. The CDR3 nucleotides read TGTGCCAGCAGCAAAGATGGAGCGGGCATACACTACAATGAGCAGTTCTTC.

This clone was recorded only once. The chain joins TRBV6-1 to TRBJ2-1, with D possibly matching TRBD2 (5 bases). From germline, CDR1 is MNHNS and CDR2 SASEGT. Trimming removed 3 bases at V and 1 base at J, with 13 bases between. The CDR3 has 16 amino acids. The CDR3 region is CASSEGWTASYNEQFF. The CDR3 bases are TGTGCCAGCAGTGAGGGCTGGACTGCTTCCTACAATGAGCAGTTCTTC.

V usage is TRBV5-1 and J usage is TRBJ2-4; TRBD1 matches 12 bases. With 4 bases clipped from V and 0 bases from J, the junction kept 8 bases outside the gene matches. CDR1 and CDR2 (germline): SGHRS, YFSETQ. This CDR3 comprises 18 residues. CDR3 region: CASSAGTGGLIAKNIQYF. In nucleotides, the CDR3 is TGCGCCAGCAGCGCGGGGACAGGGGGCCTAATAGCCAAAAACATTCAGTACTTC.

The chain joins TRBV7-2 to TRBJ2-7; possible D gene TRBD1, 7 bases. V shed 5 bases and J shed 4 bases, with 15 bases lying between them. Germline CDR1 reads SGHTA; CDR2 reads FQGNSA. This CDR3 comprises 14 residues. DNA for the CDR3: TGTGCCAGCAGCCAGGGGGGACAGAAGTACGAGCAGTACTTC. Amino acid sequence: CASSQGGQKYEQYF.

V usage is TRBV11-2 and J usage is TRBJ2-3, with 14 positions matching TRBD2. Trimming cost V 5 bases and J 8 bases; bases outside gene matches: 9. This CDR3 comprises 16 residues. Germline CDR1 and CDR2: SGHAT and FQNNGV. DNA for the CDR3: TGTGCCAGCAGCCCCGGGACTAGCGGGGGCGCGGGTACGCAGTATTTT. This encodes CASSPGTSGGAGTQYF.

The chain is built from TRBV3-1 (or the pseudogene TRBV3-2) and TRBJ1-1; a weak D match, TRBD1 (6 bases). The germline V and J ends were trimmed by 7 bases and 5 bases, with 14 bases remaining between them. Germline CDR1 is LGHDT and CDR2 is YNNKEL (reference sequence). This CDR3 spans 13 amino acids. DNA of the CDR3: TGTGCCAGCAAAGGGGGTGAGAGGACTGAAGCTTTCTTT. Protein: CASKGGERTEAFF.

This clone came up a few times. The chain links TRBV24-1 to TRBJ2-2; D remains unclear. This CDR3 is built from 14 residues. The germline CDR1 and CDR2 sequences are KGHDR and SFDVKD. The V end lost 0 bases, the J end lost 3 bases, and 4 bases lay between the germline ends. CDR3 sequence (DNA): TGTGCCACCAGTGATTTGACGGACACCGGGGAGCTGTTTTTT. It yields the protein CATSDLTDTGELFF.

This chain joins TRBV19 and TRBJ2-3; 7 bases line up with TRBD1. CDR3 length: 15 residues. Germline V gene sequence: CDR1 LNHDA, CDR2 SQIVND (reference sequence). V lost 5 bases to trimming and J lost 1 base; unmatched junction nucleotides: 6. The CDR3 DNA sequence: TGTGCCAGTAGTCTCACAGGGGACCGCACAGATACGCAGTATTTT. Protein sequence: CASSLTGDRTDTQYF.

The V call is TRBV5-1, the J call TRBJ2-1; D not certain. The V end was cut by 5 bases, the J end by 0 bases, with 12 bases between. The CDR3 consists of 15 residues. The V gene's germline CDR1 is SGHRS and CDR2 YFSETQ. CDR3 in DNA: TGCGCCAGCAGTTTGTTACGGAGCTCCTACAATGAGCAGTTCTTC. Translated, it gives CASSLLRSSYNEQFF.

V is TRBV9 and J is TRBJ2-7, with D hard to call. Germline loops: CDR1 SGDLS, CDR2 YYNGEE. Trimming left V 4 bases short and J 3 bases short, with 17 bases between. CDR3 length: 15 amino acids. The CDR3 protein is CASSPELGLIYEQYF. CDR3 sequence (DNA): TGTGCCAGCAGCCCCGAACTGGGCTTAATCTACGAGCAGTACTTC.

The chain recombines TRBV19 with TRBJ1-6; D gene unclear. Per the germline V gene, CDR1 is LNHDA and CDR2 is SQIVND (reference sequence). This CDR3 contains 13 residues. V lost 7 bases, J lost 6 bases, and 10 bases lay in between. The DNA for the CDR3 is TGTGCCAGTAAAAGCGGAGTTAATTCACCCCTCCACTTT. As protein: CASKSGVNSPLHF.

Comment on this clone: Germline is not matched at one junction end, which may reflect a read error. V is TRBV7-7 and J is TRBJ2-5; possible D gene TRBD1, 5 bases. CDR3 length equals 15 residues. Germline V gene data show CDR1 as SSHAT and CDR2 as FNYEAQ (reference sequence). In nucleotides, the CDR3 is TGTGCTAGCAGCTTAGAGACAGTCGGCGGAGAGACCCAGTACTTC. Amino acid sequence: CASSLETVGGETQYF.

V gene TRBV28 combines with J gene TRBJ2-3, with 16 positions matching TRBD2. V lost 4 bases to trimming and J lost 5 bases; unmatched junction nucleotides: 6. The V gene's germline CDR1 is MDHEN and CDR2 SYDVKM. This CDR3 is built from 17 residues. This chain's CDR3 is CASSSPGTSGGEDTQYF. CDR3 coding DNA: TGTGCCAGCAGTTCACCCGGGACTAGCGGGGGGGAAGATACGCAGTATTTT.

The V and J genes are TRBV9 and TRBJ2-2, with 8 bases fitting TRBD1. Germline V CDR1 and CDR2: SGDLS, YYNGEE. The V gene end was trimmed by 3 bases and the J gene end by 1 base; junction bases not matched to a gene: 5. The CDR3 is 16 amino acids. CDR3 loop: CASSARTGRNTGELFF. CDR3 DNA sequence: TGTGCCAGCAGCGCGAGGACAGGGCGGAACACCGGGGAGCTGTTTTTT.

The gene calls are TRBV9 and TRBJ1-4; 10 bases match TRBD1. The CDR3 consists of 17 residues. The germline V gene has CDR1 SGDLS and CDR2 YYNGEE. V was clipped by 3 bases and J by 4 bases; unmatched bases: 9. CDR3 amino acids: CASSDRTGGGLNEKLFF. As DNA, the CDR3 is TGTGCCAGCAGCGACCGGACAGGGGGAGGCCTTAATGAAAAACTGTTTTTT.

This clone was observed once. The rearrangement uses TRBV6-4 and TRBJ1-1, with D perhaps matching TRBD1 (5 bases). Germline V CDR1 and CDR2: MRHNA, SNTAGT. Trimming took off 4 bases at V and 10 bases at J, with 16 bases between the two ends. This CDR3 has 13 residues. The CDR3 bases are TGTGCCAGCAGTGCCAACCCAGGGTTGGGAGCTTTCTTT. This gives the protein CASSANPGLGAFF.

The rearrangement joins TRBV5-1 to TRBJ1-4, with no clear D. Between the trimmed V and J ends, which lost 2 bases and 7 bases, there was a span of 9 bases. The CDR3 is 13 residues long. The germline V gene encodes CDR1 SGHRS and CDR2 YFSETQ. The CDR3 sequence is CASSFGEAEKLFF. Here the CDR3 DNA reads TGCGCCAGCAGCTTCGGGGAAGCTGAAAAACTGTTTTTT.

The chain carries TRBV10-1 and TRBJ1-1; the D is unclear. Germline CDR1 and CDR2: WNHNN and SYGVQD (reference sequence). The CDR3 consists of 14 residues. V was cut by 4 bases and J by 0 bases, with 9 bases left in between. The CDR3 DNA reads TGCGCCAGCAGTGCCGGGTCCTTGAACACTGAAGCTTTCTTT. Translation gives CASSAGSLNTEAFF.